This T cell receptor beta chain derives from a study of blood T cell repertoires in COVID-19. CDR3 length: 14 residues. Germline CDR1 is SGHNT and CDR2 is YYREEE (reference sequence). Trimming left V 6 bases short and J 4 bases short, with 16 bases between. This clone was found a few times. Using immunoSEQ multiplex PCR, the repertoire was profiled, and TCRdb retains in-frame clones only, with some absent. The profile covers some 370,000 clones, with around 83% appearing a single time and approximately 5.4% taken by the ten largest. The chain recombines TRBV5-4 with TRBJ1-1; D gene unclear. This TCR came from a woman in her 50s who had recovered from COVID-19. Sequenced sample: PBMCs or T cells enriched from blood (not recorded which). CDR3 nucleotide sequence: TGTGCCAGCACCTCGCGGGGAGACGGCACTGAAGCTTTCTTT. This translates into CASTSRGDGTEAFF.